The 4 T cell receptor beta chains given below trace back to one sample, sequenced in a study (dated by TCRdb to between 2014 and 2017). Library preparation was by 5' RACE. Instrument on record: Illumina MiSeq. TCRdb applied fastp at Q25 and MiXCR to the public reads, then kept only in-frame beta chains. A single entry per CDR3 protein holds the most common genes and DNA from its merged rows. The sample includes roughly 54,000 distinct CDR3 sequences, with about 15% observed a single time. Over 2% of the sample rests with the top ten. Sequencing was performed on naive CD4+ T cells sorted from blood. The sample's cell subset or site label is to be understood as: naive CD4+ T cells, CD4+CD45RA+CD25-. Receptor source: a female donor with breast cancer.

This clonotype was found many times. This chain joins TRBV7-2 and TRBJ2-3; D gene uncertain. Trimming took off 1 base at V and 6 bases at J, with 2 bases between the two ends. This CDR3 comprises 11 residues. Germline CDR1 reads SGHTA; CDR2 reads FQGNSA. CDR3 region: CASSLVDTQYF. CDR3 DNA: TGTGCCAGCAGCTTAGTGGATACGCAGTATTTT.

This clonotype has only a few counts. The chain recombines TRBV25-1 with TRBJ2-7; a weak D match, TRBD1 (6 bases). Germline lookup yields CDR1 MGHDK and CDR2 SYGVNS. Trimming shortened V by 5 bases and J by 5 bases, and 25 bases separated the two germline ends. The CDR3 extends over 17 amino acids. The chain's CDR3 is CASSPLVGAGVVHEQYF. Written as DNA, the CDR3 is TGTGCCAGCAGTCCCCTGGTTGGGGCAGGGGTCGTCCACGAGCAGTACTTC.

Regarding this clonotype: This clone may be a read error of a much larger clone one base away. This chain joins TRBV7-2 and TRBJ2-1; no clear D. The germline CDR1 and CDR2 sequences are SGHTA and FQGNSA. The V gene lost 7 bases and the J gene lost 8 bases, with 15 bases spanning the gap. This CDR3 is 13 amino acids long. The chain's CDR3 is CASNNYYVDEQFF. In DNA form, the CDR3 reads TGTGCCAGCAACAACTATTACGTGGATGAGCAGTTCTTC.

In this sample, this clonotype turned up once. A much larger clone lies one base from this, so it may be a read error. This rearrangement joins TRBV7-2 to TRBJ2-7, with 8 bases identical to TRBD1. Germline assignment: CDR1 SGHTA and CDR2 FQGNSA. The CDR3 is 12 amino acids. J lost 8 bases, V lost 4 bases, and 4 bases had no gene match. The CDR3 sequence: CASSSTGDKQYF. CDR3 DNA: TGTGCCAGCAGCTCGACAGGGGACAAGCAGTACTTC.